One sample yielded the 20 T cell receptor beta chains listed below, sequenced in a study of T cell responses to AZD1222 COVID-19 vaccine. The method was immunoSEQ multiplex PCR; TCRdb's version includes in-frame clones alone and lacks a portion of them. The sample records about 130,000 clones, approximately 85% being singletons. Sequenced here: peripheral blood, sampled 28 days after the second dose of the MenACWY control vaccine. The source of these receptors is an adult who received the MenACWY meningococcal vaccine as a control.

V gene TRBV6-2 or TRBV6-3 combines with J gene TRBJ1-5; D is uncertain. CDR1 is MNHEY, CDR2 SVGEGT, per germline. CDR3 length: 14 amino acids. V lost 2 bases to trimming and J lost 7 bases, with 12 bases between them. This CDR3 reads CASSYKEGDQPQHF. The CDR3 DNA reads TGTGCCAGCAGTTACAAAGAGGGTGACCAGCCCCAGCATTTT.

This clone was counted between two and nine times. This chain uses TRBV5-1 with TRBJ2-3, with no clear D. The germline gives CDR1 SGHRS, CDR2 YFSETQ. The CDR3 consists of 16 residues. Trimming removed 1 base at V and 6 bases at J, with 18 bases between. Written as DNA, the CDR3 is TGCGCCAGCAGCTTGAGAGGCCGAACCGGATCCGATACGCAGTATTTT. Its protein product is CASSLRGRTGSDTQYF.

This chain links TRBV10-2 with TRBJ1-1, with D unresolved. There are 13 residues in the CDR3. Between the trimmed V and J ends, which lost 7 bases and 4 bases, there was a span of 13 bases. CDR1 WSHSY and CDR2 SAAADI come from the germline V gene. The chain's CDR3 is CASTVTLGTEAFF. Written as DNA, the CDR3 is TGCGCCAGCACCGTCACTCTGGGCACTGAAGCTTTCTTT.

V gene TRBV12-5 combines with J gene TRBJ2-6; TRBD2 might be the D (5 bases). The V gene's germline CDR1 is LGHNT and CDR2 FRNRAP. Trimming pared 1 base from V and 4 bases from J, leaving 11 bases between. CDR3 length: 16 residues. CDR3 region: CASGLERGSGANVLTF. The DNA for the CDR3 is TGTGCTAGTGGTTTGGAGAGAGGGTCCGGGGCCAACGTCCTGACTTTC.

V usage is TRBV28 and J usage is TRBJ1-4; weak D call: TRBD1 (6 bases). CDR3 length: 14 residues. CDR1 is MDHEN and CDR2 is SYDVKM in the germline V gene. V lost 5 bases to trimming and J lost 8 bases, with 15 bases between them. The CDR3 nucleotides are TGTGCCAGCAGTCCGTGGGGGGGCGACGAAAAACTGTTTTTT. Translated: CASSPWGGDEKLFF.

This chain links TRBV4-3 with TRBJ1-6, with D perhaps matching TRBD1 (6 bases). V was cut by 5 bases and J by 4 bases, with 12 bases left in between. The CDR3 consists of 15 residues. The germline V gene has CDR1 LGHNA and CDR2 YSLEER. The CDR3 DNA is TGCGCCAGCAGCTTACAGGGAAATTATAATTCACCCCTCCACTTT. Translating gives CASSLQGNYNSPLHF.

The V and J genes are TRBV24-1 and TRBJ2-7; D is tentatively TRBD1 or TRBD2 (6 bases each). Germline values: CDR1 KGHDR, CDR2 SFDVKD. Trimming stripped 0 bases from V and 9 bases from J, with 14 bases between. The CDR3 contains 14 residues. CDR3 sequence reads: CATSDLKGGPRQYF. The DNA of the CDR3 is TGTGCCACCAGTGATTTGAAGGGGGGCCCAAGGCAGTACTTC.

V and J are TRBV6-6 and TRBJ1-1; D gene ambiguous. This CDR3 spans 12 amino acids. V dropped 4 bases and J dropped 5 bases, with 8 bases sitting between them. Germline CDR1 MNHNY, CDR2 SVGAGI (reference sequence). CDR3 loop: CASSFPKTEAFF. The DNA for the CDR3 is TGTGCCAGCAGTTTCCCCAAGACTGAAGCTTTCTTT.

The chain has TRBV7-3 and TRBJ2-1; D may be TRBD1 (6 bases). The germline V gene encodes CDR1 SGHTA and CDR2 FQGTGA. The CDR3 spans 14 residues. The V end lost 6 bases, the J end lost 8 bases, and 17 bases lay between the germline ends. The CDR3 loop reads CASRRGAGDHEQFF. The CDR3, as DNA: TGTGCCAGCAGGCGCGGCGCAGGGGACCATGAGCAGTTCTTC.

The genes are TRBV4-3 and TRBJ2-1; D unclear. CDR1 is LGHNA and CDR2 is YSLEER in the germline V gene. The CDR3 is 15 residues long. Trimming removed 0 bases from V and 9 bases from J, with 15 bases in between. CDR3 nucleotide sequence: TGCGCCAGCAGCCAAGAATTCAATCGGCTTGTTGAGCAGTTCTTC. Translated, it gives CASSQEFNRLVEQFF.

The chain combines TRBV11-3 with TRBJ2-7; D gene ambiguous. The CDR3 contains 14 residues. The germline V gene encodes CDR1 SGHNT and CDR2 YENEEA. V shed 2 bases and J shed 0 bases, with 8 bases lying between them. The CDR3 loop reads CASSLRVSSYEQYF. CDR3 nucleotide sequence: TGTGCCAGCAGCTTAAGGGTGAGCTCCTACGAGCAGTACTTC.

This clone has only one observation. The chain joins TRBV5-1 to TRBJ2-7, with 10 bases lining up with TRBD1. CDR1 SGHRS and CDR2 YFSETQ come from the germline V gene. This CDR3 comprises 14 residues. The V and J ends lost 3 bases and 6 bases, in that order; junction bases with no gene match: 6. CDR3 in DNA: TGCGCCAGCAGCTCTGGGACAGGGGCTGCCGAGCAGTACGTC. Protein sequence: CASSSGTGAAEQYV.

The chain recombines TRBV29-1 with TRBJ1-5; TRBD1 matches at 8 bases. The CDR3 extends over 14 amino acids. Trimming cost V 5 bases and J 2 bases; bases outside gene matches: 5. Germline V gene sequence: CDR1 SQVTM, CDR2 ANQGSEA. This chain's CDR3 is CSVTGGRGNQPQHF. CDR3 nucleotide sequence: TGCAGCGTTACAGGGGGTCGGGGCAATCAGCCCCAGCATTTT.

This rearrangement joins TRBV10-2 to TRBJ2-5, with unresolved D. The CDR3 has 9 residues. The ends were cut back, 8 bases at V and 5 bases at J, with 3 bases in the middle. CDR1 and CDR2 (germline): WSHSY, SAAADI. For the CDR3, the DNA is TGCGCCAGCGGGGAGACCCAGTACTTC. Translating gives CASGETQYF.

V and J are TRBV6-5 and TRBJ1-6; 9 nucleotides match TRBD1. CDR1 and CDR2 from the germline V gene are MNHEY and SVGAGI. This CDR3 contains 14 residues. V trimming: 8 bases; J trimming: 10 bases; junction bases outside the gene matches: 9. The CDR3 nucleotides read TGTGCCAGCTGTAGGACAGGGGAGTACTCACCCCTCCACTTT. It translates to CASCRTGEYSPLHF.

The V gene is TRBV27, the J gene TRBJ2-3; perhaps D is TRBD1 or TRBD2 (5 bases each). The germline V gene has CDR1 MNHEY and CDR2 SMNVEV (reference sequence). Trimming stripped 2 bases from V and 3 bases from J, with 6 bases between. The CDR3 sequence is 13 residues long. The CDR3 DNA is TGTGCCAGCAGTTTAGAGGGGACAGATACGCAGTATTTT. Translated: CASSLEGTDTQYF.

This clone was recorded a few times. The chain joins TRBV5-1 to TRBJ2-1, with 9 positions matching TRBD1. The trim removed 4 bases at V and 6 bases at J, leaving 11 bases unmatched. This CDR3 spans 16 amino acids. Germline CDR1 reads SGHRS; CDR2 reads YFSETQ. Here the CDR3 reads CASSTTSGTGSNEQFF. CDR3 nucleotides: TGCGCCAGCAGCACTACTTCCGGGACAGGGAGCAATGAGCAGTTCTTC.

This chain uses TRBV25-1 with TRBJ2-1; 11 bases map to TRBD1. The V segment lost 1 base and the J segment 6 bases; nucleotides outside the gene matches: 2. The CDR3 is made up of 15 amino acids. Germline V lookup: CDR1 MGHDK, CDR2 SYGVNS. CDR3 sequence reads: CASSEWGTGGNEQFF. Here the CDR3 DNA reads TGTGCCAGCAGTGAATGGGGGACAGGGGGCAATGAGCAGTTCTTC.

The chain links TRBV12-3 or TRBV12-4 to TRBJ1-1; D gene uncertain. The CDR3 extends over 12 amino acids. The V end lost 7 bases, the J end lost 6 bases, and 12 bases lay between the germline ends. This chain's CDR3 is CASTPSPAEAFF. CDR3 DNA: TGTGCCAGCACTCCCTCTCCAGCTGAAGCTTTCTTT.

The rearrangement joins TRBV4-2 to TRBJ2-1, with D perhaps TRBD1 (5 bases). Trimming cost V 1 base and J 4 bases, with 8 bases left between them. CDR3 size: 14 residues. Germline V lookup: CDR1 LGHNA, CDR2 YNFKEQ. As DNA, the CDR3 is TGTGCCAGCAGCCAAGCACAGGTATACAATGAGCAGTTCTTC. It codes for CASSQAQVYNEQFF.